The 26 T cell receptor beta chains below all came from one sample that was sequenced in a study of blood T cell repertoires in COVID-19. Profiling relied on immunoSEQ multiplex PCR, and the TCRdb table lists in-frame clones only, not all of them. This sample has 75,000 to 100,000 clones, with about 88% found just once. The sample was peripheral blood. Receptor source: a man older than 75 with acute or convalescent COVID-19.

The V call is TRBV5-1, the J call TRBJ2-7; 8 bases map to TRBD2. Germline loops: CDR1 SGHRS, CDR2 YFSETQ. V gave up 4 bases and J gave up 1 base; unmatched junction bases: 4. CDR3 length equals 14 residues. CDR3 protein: CASSVTSGSYEQYF. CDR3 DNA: TGCGCCAGCAGCGTCACTAGCGGATCCTACGAGCAGTACTTC.

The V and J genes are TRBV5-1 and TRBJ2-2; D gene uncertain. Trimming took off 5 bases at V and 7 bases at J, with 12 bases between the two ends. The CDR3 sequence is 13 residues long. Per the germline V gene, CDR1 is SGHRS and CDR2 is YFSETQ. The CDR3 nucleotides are TGCGCCAGCAGTATCGGTCGAGGCGGGGAGCTGTTTTTT. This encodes CASSIGRGGELFF.

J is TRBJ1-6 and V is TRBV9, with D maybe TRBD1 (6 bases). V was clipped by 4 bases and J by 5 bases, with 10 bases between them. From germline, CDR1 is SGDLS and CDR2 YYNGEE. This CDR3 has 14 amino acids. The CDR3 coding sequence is TGTGCCAGCAGCCCCCGGACAGATAATTCACCCCTCCACTTT. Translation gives CASSPRTDNSPLHF.

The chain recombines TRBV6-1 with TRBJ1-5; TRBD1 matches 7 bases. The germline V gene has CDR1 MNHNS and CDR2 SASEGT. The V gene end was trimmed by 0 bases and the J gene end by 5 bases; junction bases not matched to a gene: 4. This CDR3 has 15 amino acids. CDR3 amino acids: CASSEAGGQHQPQHF. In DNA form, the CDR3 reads TGTGCCAGCAGTGAAGCGGGGGGACAGCATCAGCCCCAGCATTTT.

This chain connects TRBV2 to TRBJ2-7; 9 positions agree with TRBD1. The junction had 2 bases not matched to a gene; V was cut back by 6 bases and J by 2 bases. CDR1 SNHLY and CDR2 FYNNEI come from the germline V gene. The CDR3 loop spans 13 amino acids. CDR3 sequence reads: CASRGTGPYEQYF. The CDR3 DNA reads TGTGCCAGCAGAGGGACAGGGCCCTACGAGCAGTACTTC.

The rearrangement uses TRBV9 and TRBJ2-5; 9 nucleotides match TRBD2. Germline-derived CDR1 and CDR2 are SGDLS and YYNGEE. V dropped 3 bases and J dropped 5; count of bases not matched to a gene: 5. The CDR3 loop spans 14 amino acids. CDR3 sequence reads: CASSAGLAYETQYF. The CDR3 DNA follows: TGTGCCAGCAGCGCGGGACTAGCATACGAGACCCAGTACTTC. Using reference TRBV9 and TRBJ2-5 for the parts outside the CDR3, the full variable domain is DSGVTQTPKHLITATGQRVTLRCSPRSGDLSVYWYQQSLDQGLQFLIQYYNGEERAKGNILERFSAQQFPDLHSELNLSSLELGDSALYFCASSAGLAYETQYFGPGTRLLVL.

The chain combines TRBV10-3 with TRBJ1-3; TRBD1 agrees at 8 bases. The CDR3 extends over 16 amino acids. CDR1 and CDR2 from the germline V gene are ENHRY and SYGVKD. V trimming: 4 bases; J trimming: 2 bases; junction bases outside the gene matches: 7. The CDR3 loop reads CAISAGDRLAGNTIYF. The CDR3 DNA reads TGTGCCATCAGTGCGGGGGACAGGTTGGCTGGAAACACCATATATTTT.

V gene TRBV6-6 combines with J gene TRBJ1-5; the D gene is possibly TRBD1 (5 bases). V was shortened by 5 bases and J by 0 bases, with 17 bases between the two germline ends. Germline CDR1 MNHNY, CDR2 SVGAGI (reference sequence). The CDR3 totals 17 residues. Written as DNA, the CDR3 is TGTGCCAGCAGTCGCCTCGGGACTGCTTATAGCAATCAGCCCCAGCATTTT. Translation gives CASSRLGTAYSNQPQHF.

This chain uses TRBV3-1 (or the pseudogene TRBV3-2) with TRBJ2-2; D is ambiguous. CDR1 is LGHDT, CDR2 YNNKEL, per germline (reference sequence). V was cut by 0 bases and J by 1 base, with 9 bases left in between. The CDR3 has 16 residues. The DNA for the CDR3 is TGTGCCAGCAGCCAAGACCGACTGGTGAACACCGGGGAGCTGTTTTTT. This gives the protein CASSQDRLVNTGELFF.

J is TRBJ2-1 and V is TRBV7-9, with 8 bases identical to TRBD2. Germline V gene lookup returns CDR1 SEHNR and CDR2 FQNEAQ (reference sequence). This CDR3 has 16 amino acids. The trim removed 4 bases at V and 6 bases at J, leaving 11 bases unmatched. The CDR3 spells CASSSTSGSFGNEQFF. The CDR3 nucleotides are TGTGCCAGCAGCTCTACAAGCGGGAGTTTTGGCAATGAGCAGTTCTTC.

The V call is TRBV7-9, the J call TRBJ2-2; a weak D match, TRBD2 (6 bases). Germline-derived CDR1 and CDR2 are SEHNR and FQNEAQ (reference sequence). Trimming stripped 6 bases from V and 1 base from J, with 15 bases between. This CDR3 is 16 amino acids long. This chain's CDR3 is CASRWRVSENTGELFF. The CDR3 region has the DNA TGTGCCAGCAGGTGGAGGGTGTCCGAGAACACCGGGGAGCTGTTTTTT.

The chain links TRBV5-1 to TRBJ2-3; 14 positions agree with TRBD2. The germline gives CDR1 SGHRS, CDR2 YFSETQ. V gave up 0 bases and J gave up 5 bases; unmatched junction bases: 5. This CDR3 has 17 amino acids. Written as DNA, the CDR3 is TGCGCCAGCAGCTTGGGGGGACTAGCGGGAGTTGAAGATACGCAGTATTTT. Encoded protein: CASSLGGLAGVEDTQYF.

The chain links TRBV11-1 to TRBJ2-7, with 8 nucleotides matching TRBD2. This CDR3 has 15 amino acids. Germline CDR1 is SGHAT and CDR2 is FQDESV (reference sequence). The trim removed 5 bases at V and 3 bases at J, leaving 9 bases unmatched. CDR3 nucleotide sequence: TGTGCCAGCAGCACTTTAGCGGGACCTAACTACGAGCAGTACTTC. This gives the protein CASSTLAGPNYEQYF.

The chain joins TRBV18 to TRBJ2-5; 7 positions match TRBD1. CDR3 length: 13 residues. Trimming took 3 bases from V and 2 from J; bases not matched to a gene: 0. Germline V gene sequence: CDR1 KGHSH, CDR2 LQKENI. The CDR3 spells CASSPGQQETQYF. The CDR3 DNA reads TGTGCCAGCTCACCGGGACAGCAAGAGACCCAGTACTTC.

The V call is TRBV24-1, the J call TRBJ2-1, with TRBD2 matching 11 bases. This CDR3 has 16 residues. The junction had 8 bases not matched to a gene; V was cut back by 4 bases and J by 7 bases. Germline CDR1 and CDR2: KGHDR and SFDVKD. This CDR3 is CATSELAGGPSNEQFF. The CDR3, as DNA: TGTGCCACCAGTGAATTAGCGGGAGGGCCGAGTAATGAGCAGTTCTTC.

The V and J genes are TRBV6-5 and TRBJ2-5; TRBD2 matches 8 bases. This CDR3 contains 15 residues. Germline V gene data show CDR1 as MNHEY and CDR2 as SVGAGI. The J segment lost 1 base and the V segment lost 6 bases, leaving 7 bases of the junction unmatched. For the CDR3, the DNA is TGTGCCAGCAGGGGAACGGGAGGGTCCCAAGAGACCCAGTACTTC. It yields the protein CASRGTGGSQETQYF.

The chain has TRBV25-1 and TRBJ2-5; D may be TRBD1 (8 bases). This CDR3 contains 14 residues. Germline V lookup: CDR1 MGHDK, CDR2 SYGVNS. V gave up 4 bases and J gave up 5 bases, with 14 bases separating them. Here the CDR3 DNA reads TGTGCCAGCAGTGCGATACAGGGGGGGGAGACCCAGTACTTC. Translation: CASSAIQGGETQYF.

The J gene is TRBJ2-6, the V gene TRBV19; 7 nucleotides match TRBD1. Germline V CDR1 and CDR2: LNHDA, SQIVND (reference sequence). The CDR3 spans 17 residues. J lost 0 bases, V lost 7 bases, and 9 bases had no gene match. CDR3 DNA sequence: TGTGCCAGTAACAAGGACAGGCCAAACTCTGGGGCCAACGTCCTGACTTTC. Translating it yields CASNKDRPNSGANVLTF.

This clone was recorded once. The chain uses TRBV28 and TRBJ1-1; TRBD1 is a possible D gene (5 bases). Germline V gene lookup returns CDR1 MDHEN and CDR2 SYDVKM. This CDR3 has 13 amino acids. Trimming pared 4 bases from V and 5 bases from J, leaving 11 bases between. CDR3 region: CASSSRVWTEAFF. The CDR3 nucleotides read TGTGCCAGCAGTTCCAGGGTGTGGACTGAAGCTTTCTTT.

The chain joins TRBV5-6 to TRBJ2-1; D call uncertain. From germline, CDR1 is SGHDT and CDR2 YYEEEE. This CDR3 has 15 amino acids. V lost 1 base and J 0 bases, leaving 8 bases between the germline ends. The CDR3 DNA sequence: TGTGCCAGCAGCTTGACTGCGAGCTCCTACAATGAGCAGTTCTTC. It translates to CASSLTASSYNEQFF. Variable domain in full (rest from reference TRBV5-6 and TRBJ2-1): DAGVTQSPTHLIKTRGQQVTLRCSPKSGHDTVSWYQQALGQGPQFIFQYYEEEERQRGNFPDRFSGHQFPNYSSELNVNALLLGDSALYLCASSLTASSYNEQFFGPGTRLTVL.

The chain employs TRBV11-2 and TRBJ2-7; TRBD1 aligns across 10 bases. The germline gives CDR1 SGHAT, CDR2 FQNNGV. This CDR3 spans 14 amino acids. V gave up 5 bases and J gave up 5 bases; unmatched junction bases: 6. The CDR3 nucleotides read TGTGCCAGCAGCAGGACAGGGGGTGGCGACGAGCAGTACTTC. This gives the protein CASSRTGGGDEQYF.

The CDR3 nucleotides are TGTGCCAGCAGCGTAGGACAGGGCACAGATACGCAGTATTTT. Amino acid sequence: CASSVGQGTDTQYF. The chain uses TRBV7-2 and TRBJ2-3, with 7 bases identical to TRBD1. Trimming at V came to 5 bases and at J to 1 base, leaving 3 bases not matched to a gene. The CDR3 is made up of 14 amino acids. The V gene's germline CDR1 is SGHTA and CDR2 FQGNSA.

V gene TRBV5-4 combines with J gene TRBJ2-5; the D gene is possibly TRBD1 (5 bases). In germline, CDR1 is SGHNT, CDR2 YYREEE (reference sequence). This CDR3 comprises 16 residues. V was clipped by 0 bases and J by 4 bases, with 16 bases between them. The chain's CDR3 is CASSLGRQGNGETQYF. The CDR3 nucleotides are TGTGCCAGCAGCTTGGGGCGGCAGGGCAACGGAGAGACCCAGTACTTC.

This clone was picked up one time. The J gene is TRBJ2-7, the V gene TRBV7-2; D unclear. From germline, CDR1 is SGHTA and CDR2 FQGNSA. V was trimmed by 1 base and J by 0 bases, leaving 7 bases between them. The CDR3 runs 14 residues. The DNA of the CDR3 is TGTGCCAGCAGCTTAGGTGTCAACTCCTACGAGCAGTACTTC. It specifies CASSLGVNSYEQYF.

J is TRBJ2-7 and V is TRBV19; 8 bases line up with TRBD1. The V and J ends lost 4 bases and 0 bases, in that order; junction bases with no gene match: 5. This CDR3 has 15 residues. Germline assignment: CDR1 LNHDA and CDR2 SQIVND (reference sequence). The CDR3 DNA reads TGTGCCAGTAGTAAGGACAGGGCCCTCTCCTACGAGCAGTACTTC. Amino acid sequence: CASSKDRALSYEQYF. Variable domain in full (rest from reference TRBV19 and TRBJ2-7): DGGITQSPKYLFRKEGQNVTLSCEQNLNHDAMYWYRQDPGQGLRLIYYSQIVNDFQKGDIAEGYSVSREKKESFPLTVTSAQKNPTAFYLCASSKDRALSYEQYFGPGTRLTVT.

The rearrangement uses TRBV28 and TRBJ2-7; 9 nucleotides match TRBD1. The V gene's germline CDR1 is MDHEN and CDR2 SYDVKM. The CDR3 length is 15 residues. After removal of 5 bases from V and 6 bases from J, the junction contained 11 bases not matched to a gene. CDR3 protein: CASSPGTGLPGEQYF. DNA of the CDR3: TGTGCCAGCAGTCCGGGGACAGGGCTACCGGGCGAGCAGTACTTC.